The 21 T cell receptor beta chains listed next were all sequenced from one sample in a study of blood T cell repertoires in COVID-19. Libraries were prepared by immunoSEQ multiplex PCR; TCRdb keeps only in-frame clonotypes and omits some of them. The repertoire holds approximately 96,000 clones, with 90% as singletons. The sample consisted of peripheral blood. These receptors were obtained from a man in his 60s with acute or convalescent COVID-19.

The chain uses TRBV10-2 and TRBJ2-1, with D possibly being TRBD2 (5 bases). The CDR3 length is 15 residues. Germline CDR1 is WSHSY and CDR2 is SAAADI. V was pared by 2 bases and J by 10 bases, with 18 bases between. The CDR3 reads CASSEMRVFSTEQFF. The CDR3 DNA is TGCGCCAGCAGTGAGATGAGGGTCTTTAGCACCGAGCAGTTCTTC.

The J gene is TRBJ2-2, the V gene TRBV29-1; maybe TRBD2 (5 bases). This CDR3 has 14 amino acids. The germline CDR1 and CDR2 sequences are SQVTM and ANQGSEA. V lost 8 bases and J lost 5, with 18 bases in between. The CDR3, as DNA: TGCAGCACCACCGGGGTATCGGGGACCGGGGAGCTGTTTTTT. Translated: CSTTGVSGTGELFF.

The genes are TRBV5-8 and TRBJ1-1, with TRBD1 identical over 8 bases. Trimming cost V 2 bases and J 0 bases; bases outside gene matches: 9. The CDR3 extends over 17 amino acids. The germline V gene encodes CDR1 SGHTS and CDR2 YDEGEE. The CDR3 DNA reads TGTGCCAGCAGCTTCAGGGGGCAGGGGAGGATGAACACTGAAGCTTTCTTT. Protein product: CASSFRGQGRMNTEAFF.

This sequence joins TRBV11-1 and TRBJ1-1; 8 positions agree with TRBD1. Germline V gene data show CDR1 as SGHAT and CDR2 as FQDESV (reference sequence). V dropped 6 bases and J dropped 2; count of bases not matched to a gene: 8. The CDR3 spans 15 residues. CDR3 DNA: TGTGCCAGCAGAACTCGGTCAGGGGGCAACACTGAAGCTTTCTTT. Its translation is CASRTRSGGNTEAFF.

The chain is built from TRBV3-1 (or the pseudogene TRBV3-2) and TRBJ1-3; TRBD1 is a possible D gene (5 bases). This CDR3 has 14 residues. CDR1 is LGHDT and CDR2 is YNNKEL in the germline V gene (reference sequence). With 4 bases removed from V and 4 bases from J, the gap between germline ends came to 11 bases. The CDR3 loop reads CASSLGGEGNTIYF. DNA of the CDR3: TGTGCCAGCAGCCTCGGAGGGGAGGGAAACACCATATATTTT.

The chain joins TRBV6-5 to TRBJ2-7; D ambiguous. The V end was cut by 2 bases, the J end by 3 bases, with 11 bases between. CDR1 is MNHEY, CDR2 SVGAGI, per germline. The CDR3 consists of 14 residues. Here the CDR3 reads CASSYDAEDYEQYF. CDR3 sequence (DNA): TGTGCCAGCAGTTACGACGCAGAGGACTACGAGCAGTACTTC.

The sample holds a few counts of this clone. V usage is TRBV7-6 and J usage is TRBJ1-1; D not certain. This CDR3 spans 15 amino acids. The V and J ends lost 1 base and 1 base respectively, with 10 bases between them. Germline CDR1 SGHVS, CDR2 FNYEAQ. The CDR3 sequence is CASSLGASGNTEAFF. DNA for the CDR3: TGTGCCAGCAGCTTAGGAGCCTCCGGGAACACTGAAGCTTTCTTT.

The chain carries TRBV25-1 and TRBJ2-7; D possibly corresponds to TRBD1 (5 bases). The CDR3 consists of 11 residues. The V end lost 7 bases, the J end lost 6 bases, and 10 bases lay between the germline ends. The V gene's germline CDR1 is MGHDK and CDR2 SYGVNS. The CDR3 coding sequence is TGTGCCAGCACCTCAGGGATCGAGCAGTACTTC. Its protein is CASTSGIEQYF.

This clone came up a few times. The DNA of the CDR3 is TGTGCCAGCAGCCCCTATCCGGGACAGGGCAATGAAAAACTGTTTTTT. This sequence encodes CASSPYPGQGNEKLFF. This sequence joins TRBV7-8 and TRBJ1-4; TRBD1 matches 9 bases. Germline-derived CDR1 and CDR2 are SGHVS and FQNEAQ. The CDR3 totals 16 residues. The V gene end was trimmed by 5 bases and the J gene end by 5 bases; junction bases not matched to a gene: 9.

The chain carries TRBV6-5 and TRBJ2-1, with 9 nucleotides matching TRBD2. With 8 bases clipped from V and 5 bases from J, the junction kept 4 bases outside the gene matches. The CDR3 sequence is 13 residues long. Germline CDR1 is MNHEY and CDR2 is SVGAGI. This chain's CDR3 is CASGREGNNEQFF. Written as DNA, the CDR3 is TGTGCCAGCGGGCGGGAGGGGAACAATGAGCAGTTCTTC.

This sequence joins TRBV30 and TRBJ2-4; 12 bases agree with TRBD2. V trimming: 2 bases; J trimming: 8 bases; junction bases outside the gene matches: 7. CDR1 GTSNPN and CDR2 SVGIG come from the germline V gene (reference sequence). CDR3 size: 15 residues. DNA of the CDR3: TGTGCCTGGAGTTCTAAAGGACTAGCGGGGTACATTCAGTACTTC. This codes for CAWSSKGLAGYIQYF.

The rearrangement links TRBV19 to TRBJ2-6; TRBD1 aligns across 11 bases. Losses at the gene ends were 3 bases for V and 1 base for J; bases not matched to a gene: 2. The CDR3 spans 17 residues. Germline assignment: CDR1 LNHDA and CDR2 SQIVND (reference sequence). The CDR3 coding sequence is TGTGCCAGTAGTATTGGGGACAGGGGGTCTGGGGCCAACGTCCTGACTTTC. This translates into CASSIGDRGSGANVLTF. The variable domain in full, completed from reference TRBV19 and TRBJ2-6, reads DGGITQSPKYLFRKEGQNVTLSCEQNLNHDAMYWYRQDPGQGLRLIYYSQIVNDFQKGDIAEGYSVSREKKESFPLTVTSAQKNPTAFYLCASSIGDRGSGANVLTFGAGSRLTVL.

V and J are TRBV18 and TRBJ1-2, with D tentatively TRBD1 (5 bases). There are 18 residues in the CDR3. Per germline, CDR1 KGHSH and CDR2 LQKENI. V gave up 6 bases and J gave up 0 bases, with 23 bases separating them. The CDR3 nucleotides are TGTGCCAGCTCCTTTCTTCGGCACGAGGCAGGGACTAACTATGGCTACACCTTC. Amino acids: CASSFLRHEAGTNYGYTF.

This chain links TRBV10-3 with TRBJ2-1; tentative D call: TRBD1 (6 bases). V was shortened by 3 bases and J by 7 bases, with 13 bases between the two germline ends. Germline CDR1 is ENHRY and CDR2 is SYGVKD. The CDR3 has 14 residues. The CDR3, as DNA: TGTGCCATCAGTGACTCCTGGGGGCAAAATGAGCAGTTCTTC. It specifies CAISDSWGQNEQFF.

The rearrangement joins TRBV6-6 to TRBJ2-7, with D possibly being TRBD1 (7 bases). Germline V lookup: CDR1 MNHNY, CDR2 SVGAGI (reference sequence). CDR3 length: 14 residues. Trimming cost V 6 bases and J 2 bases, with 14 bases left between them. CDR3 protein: CASSSQGRTYEQYF. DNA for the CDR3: TGTGCCAGCAGCTCACAGGGGAGGACCTACGAGCAGTACTTC.

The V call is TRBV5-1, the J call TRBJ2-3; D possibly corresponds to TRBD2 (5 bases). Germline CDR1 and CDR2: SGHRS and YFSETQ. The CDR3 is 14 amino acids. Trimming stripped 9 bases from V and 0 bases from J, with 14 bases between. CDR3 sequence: CATSRGGSTDTQYF. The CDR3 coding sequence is TGCGCCACATCCAGAGGAGGAAGCACAGATACGCAGTATTTT.

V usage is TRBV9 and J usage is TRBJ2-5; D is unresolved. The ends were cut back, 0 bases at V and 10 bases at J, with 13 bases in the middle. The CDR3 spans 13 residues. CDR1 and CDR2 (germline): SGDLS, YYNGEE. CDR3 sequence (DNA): TGTGCCAGCAGCGTAGTCCTCCGCGGTGTCCAGTACTTC. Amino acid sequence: CASSVVLRGVQYF.

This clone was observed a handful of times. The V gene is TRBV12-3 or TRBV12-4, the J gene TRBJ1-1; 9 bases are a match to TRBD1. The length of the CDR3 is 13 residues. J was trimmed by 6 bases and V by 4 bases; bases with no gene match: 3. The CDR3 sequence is CASSSGTGPEAFF. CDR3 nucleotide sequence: TGTGCCAGCAGTTCAGGGACAGGGCCTGAAGCTTTCTTT.

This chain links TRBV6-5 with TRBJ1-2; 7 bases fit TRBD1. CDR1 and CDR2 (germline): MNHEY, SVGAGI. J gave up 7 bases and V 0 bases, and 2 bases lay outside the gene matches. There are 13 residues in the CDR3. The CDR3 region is CASSYSTGTGYTF. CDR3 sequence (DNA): TGTGCCAGCAGTTACTCGACAGGGACTGGCTACACCTTC.

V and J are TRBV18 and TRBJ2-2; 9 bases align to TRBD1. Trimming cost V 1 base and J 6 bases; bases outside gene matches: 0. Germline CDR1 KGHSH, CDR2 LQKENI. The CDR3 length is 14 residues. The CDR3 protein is CASSPRDRAGELFF. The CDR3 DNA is TGTGCCAGCTCACCACGGGACAGGGCCGGGGAGCTGTTTTTT.

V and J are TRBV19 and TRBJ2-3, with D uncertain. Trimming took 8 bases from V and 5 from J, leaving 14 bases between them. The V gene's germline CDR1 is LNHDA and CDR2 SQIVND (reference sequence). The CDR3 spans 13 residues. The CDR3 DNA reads TGTGCCAGTTGTCCCTACCCGGGAGATACGCAGTATTTT. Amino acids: CASCPYPGDTQYF.